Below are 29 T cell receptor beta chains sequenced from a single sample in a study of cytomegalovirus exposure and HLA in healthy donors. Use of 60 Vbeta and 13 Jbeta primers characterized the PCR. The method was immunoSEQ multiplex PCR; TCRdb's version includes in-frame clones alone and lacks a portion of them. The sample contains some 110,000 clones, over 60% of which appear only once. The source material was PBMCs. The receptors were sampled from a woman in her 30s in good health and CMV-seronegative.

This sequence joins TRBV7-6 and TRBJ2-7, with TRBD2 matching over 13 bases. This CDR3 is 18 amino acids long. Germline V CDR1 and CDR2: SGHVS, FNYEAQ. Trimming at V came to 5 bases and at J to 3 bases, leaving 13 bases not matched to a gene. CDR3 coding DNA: TGTGCCAGCAGCCCCCAACCCCCCAGGACTAGCGGGAGCTACGAGCAGTACTTC. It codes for CASSPQPPRTSGSYEQYF.

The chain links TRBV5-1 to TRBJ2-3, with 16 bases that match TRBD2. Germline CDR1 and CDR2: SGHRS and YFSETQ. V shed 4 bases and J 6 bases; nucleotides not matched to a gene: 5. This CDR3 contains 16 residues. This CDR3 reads CASSPGLAGGPDTQYF. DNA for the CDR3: TGCGCCAGCAGCCCGGGACTAGCGGGAGGGCCGGATACGCAGTATTTT.

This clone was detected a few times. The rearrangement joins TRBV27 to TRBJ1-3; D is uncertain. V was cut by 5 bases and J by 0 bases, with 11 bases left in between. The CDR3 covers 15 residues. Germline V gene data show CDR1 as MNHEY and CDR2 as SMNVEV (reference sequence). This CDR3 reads CASSAAGSSGNTIYF. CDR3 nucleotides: TGTGCCAGCAGTGCTGCTGGGAGCTCTGGAAACACCATATATTTT.

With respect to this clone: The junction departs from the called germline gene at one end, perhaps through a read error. DNA of the CDR3: TGTGCCAGCAGTGACGACAGGACCTATCGCTACACCTTC. The encoded protein is CASSDDRTYRYTF. The chain combines TRBV2 with TRBJ1-2, with D perhaps TRBD1 (6 bases). The CDR3 is 13 amino acids. Germline V gives CDR1 SNHLY, CDR2 FYNNEI.

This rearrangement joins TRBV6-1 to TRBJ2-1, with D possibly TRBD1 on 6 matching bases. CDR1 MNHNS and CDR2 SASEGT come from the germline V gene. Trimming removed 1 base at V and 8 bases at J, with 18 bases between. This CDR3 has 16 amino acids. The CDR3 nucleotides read TGTGCCAGCAGTGAAGGGGGGTTACTAAACAGGGATGAGCAGTTCTTC. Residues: CASSEGGLLNRDEQFF.

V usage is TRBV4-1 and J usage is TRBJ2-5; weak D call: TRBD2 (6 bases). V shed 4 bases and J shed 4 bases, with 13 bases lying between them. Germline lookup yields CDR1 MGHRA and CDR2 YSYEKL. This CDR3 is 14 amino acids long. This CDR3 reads CASSRGEAGETQYF. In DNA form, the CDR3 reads TGCGCCAGCAGCCGCGGAGAAGCGGGAGAGACCCAGTACTTC.

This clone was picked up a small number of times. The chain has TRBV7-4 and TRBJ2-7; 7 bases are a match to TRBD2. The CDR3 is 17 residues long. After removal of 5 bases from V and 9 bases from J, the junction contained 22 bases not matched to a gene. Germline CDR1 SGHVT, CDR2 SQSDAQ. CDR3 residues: CASSPTYSREATVGQYF. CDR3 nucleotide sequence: TGTGCCAGCAGCCCTACTTATTCCCGGGAGGCCACCGTGGGGCAGTACTTC.

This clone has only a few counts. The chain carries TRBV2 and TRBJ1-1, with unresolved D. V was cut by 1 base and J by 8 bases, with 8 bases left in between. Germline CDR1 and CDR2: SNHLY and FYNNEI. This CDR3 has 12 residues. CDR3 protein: CASSEGVREAFF. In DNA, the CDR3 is TGTGCCAGCAGTGAAGGAGTTCGAGAAGCTTTCTTT.

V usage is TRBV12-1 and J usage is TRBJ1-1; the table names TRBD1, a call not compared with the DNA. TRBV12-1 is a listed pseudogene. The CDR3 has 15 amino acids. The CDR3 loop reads CASSPSADRGCLSFF. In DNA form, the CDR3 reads TGTGCCAGCAGCCCAAGCGCAGACAGAGGTTGTTTATCTTTCTTT.

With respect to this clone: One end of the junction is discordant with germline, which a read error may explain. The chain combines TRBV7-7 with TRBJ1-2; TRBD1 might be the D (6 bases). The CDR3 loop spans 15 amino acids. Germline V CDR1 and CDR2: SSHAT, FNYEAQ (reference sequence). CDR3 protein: CASSPRLQGEDGYTF. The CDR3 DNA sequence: TGTGCTAGCAGCCCCCGCTTACAGGGAGAGGATGGCTACACCTTC.

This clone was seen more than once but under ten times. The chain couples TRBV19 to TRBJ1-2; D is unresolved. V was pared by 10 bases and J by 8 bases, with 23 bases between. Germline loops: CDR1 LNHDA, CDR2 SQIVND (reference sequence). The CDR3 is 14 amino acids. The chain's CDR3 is CANPSAHLLRGYTF. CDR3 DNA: TGTGCCAATCCATCAGCGCACCTCCTGAGGGGCTACACCTTC. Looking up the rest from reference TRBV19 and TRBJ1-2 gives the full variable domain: DGGITQSPKYLFRKEGQNVTLSCEQNLNHDAMYWYRQDPGQGLRLIYYSQIVNDFQKGDIAEGYSVSREKKESFPLTVTSAQKNPTAFYLCANPSAHLLRGYTFGSGTRLTVV.

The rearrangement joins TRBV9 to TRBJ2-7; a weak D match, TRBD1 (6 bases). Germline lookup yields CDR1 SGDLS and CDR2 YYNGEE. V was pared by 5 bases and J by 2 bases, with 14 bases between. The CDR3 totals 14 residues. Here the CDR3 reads CASSRRTDPYEQYF. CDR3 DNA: TGTGCCAGCAGTCGCAGGACAGATCCCTACGAGCAGTACTTC.

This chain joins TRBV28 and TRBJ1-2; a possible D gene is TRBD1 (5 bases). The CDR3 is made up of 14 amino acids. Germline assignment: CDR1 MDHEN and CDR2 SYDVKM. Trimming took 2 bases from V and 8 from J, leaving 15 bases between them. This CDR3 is CASSLPQGGRGYTF. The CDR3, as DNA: TGTGCCAGCAGTTTACCGCAGGGAGGTAGAGGCTACACCTTC.

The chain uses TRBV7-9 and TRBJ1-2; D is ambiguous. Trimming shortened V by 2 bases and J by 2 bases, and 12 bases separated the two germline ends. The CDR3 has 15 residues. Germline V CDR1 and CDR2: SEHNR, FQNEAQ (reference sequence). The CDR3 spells CASSLLSINNYGYTF. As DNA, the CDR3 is TGTGCCAGCAGCTTACTTTCTATTAACAACTATGGCTACACCTTC.

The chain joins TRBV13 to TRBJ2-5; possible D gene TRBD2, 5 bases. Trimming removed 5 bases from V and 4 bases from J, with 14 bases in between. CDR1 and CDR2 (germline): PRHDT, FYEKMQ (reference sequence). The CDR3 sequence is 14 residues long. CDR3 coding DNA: TGTGCCAGCAGCCCATCAGGCGGGCTAGAGACCCAGTACTTC. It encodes CASSPSGGLETQYF.

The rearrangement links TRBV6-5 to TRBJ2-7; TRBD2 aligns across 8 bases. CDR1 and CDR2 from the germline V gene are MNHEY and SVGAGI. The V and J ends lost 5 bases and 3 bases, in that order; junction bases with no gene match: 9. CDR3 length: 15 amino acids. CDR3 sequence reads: CASSTDRLALYEQYF. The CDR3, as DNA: TGTGCCAGCAGTACAGACCGACTAGCGCTCTACGAGCAGTACTTC.

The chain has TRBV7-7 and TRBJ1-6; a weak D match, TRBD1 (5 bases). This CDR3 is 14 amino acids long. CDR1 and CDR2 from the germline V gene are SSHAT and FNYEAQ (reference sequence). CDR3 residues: CASHRPGLNSPLHF. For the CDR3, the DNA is TGTGCTAGCCACCGGCCAGGGCTTAATTCACCCCTCCACTTT. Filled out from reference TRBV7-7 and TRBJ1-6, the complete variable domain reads GAGVSQSPRYKVTKRGQDVTLRCDPISSHATLYWYQQALGQGPEFLTYFNYEAQPDKSGLPSDRFSAERPEGSISTLTIQRTEQRDSAMYRCASHRPGLNSPLHFGNGTRLTVT.

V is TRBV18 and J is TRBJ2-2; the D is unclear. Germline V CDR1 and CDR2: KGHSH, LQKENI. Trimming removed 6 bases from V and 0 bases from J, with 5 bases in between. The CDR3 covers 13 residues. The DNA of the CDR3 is TGTGCCAGCTCGCAGTCGAACACCGGGGAGCTGTTTTTT. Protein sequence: CASSQSNTGELFF.

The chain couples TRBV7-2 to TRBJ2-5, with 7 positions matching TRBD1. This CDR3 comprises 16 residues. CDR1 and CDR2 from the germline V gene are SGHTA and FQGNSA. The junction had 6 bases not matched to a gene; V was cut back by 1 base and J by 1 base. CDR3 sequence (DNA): TGTGCCAGCAGCTTAGAGGGACAGTTAGCCCAAGAGACCCAGTACTTC. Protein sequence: CASSLEGQLAQETQYF.

CDR3 sequence reads: CASGPGLAGVYEQYF. CDR3 bases: TGCGCCAGCGGTCCCGGACTAGCGGGAGTATACGAGCAGTACTTC. The V gene is TRBV10-1, the J gene TRBJ2-5, with 13 bases matching TRBD2. With the DNA end fitting TRBJ2-7 better, the J assignment may be wrong. The CDR3 length is 15 residues. The germline V gene has CDR1 WNHNN and CDR2 SYGVQD (reference sequence).

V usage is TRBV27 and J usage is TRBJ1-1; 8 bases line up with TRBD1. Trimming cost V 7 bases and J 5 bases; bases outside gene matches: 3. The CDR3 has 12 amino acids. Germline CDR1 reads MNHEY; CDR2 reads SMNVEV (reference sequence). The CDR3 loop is CASMQGATEAFF. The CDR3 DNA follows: TGTGCCAGCATGCAGGGGGCGACTGAAGCTTTCTTT.

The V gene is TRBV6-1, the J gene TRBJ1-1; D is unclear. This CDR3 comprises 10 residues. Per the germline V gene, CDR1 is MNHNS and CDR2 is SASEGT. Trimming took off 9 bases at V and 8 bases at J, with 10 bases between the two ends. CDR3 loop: CASREEEAFF. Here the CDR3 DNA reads TGTGCCAGTCGGGAAGAGGAAGCTTTCTTT.

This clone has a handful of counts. Written as DNA, the CDR3 is TGTGCCAGCAGCCAGGGCCTCATGAACACTGAAGCTTTCTTT. It yields the protein CASSQGLMNTEAFF. The chain combines TRBV14 with TRBJ1-1; no clear D gene. The germline V gene encodes CDR1 SGHDN and CDR2 FVKESK. This CDR3 contains 14 residues. V was cut by 3 bases and J by 0 bases, with 8 bases left in between.

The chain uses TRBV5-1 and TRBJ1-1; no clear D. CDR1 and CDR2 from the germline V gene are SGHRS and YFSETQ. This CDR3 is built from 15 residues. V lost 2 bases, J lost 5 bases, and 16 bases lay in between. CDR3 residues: CASSFFTSGETEAFF. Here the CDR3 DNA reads TGCGCCAGCAGCTTTTTTACAAGTGGGGAGACTGAAGCTTTCTTT.

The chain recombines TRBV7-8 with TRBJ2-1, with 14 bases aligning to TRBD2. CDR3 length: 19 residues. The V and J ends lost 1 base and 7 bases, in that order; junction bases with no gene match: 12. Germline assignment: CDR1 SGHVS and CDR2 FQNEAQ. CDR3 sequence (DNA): TGTGCCAGCAGCTTAGAGGCGGGACTAGCGGGAGCATATGGAAATGAGCAGTTCTTC. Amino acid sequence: CASSLEAGLAGAYGNEQFF.

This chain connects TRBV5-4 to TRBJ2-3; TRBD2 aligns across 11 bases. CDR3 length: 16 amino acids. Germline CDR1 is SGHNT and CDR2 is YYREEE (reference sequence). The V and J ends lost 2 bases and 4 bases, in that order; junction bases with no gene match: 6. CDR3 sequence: CASSFTSGSSADTQYF. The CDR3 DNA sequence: TGTGCCAGCAGCTTCACTAGCGGGAGCTCGGCAGATACGCAGTATTTT.

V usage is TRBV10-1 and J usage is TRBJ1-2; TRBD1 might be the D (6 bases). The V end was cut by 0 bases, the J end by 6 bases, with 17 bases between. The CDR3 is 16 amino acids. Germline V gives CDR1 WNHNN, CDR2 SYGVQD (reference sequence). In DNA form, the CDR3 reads TGCGCCAGCAGTGAGTCACGAGGGGGATCAAGGGATGGCTACACCTTC. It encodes CASSESRGGSRDGYTF.

CDR3: CASRKAGNTDTQYF. The CDR3 DNA follows: TGCGCCAGCAGAAAAGCGGGGAACACAGATACGCAGTATTTT. The chain combines TRBV5-1 with TRBJ2-3, with 7 positions matching TRBD2. The trim removed 5 bases at V and 2 bases at J, leaving 5 bases unmatched. The germline CDR1 and CDR2 sequences are SGHRS and YFSETQ. The CDR3 totals 14 residues.

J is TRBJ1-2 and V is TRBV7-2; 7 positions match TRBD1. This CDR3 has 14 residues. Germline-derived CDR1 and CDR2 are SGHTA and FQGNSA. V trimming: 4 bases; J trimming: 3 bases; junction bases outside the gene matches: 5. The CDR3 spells CASSSPQGYYGYTF. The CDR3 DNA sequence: TGTGCCAGCAGCTCACCACAGGGGTACTATGGCTACACCTTC.